These 12 T cell receptor beta chains share one sample of origin, sequenced in a study of blood T cell repertoires in COVID-19. Sequencing used immunoSEQ multiplex PCR; TCRdb keeps in-frame clones, though not all of them. The data contain approximately 52,000 clones, about 93% of them singletons. Material for sequencing was peripheral blood. Receptors originate from a human donor with active COVID-19. The donor label of this sample is uncertain.

This rearrangement joins TRBV9 to TRBJ2-7; 8 bases fit TRBD2. After removal of 0 bases from V and 4 bases from J, the junction contained 12 bases not matched to a gene. The germline CDR1 and CDR2 sequences are SGDLS and YYNGEE. The CDR3 sequence is 17 residues long. Here the CDR3 reads CASSVAPTERGLYEQYF. The CDR3 DNA reads as TGTGCCAGCAGCGTAGCTCCGACGGAGCGGGGGCTTTACGAGCAGTACTTC.

The CDR3 sequence is CASSLTGNSNQPQHF. CDR3 DNA sequence: TGCGCCAGCAGCCTTACAGGGAATAGCAATCAGCCCCAGCATTTT. The gene calls are TRBV5-1 and TRBJ1-5; perhaps TRBD1 as D (6 bases). The germline CDR1 and CDR2 sequences are SGHRS and YFSETQ. This CDR3 spans 15 amino acids. V lost 4 bases to trimming and J lost 0 bases, with 11 bases between them. Filled out from reference TRBV5-1 and TRBJ1-5, the complete variable domain reads KAGVTQTPRYLIKTRGQQVTLSCSPISGHRSVSWYQQTPGQGLQFLFEYFSETQRNKGNFPGRFSGRQFSNSRSEMNVSTLELGDSALYLCASSLTGNSNQPQHFGDGTRLSIL.

The J gene is TRBJ2-3, the V gene TRBV7-3; D is perhaps TRBD1 (5 bases). CDR1 and CDR2 from the germline V gene are SGHTA and FQGTGA. This CDR3 comprises 14 residues. The V gene lost 5 bases and the J gene lost 4 bases, with 13 bases spanning the gap. CDR3 loop: CASSRRQGSDTQYF. The CDR3 region has the DNA TGTGCCAGCAGCCGGCGGCAGGGCTCAGATACGCAGTATTTT.

The chain is built from TRBV19 and TRBJ2-3; tentative D call: TRBD2 (6 bases). The CDR3 contains 15 residues. V lost 9 bases to trimming and J lost 2 bases, with 18 bases between them. Per germline, CDR1 LNHDA and CDR2 SQIVND (reference sequence). CDR3: CASSGRDSITDTQYF. CDR3 DNA sequence: TGTGCCAGCAGCGGGCGGGATAGTATCACAGATACGCAGTATTTT.

V usage is TRBV6-5 and J usage is TRBJ1-2; D is ambiguous. The CDR3 totals 13 residues. The V gene's germline CDR1 is MNHEY and CDR2 SVGAGI. Trimming left V 2 bases short and J 1 base short, with 5 bases between. The CDR3 reads CASSYELNYGYTF. In DNA form, the CDR3 reads TGTGCCAGCAGTTACGAGCTTAACTATGGCTACACCTTC.

The J gene is TRBJ2-2, the V gene TRBV19; no clear D gene. V was trimmed by 2 bases and J by 0 bases, leaving 7 bases between them. This CDR3 has 15 amino acids. Germline CDR1 reads LNHDA; CDR2 reads SQIVND (reference sequence). CDR3 protein: CASSIYTTNTGELFF. In DNA form, the CDR3 reads TGTGCCAGTAGTATATACACTACGAACACCGGGGAGCTGTTTTTT.

The chain joins TRBV13 to TRBJ2-3; 9 bases are a match to TRBD2. CDR1 and CDR2 (germline): PRHDT, FYEKMQ (reference sequence). The CDR3 length is 17 residues. The trim removed 5 bases at V and 3 bases at J, leaving 12 bases unmatched. CDR3: CASSLRVPSGVTDTQYF. The CDR3 DNA follows: TGTGCCAGCAGCCTTAGGGTGCCTAGCGGGGTTACAGATACGCAGTATTTT. The entire variable domain, with the rest obtained from reference TRBV13 and TRBJ2-3, is as follows: AAGVIQSPRHLIKEKRETATLKCYPIPRHDTVYWYQQGPGQDPQFLISFYEKMQSDKGSIPDRFSAQQFSDYHSELNMSSLELGDSALYFCASSLRVPSGVTDTQYFGPGTRLTVL.

The chain links TRBV2 to TRBJ1-3; the D gene is possibly TRBD1 (6 bases). The germline V and J ends were trimmed by 8 bases and 0 bases, with 14 bases remaining between them. The CDR3 length is 15 residues. Germline V lookup: CDR1 SNHLY, CDR2 FYNNEI. The chain's CDR3 is CASRRTESSGNTIYF. In DNA form, the CDR3 reads TGTGCCAGCCGAAGGACAGAAAGCTCTGGAAACACCATATATTTT.

This chain uses TRBV5-1 with TRBJ2-1; D is uncertain. CDR1 SGHRS and CDR2 YFSETQ come from the germline V gene. V was trimmed by 2 bases and J by 4 bases, leaving 7 bases between them. The CDR3 has 13 residues. CDR3: CASSFSDYNEQFF. The CDR3 region has the DNA TGCGCCAGCAGCTTTTCAGATTACAATGAGCAGTTCTTC.

This clone was recorded once. V gene TRBV5-1 combines with J gene TRBJ1-4; weak D call: TRBD1 (6 bases). The CDR3 runs to 14 residues. Germline CDR1 and CDR2: SGHRS and YFSETQ. Deletions cut 4 bases from V and 1 base from J, with 8 bases between. The CDR3 is CASSTGRTNEKLFF. Written as DNA, the CDR3 is TGCGCCAGCAGCACAGGGAGAACTAATGAAAAACTGTTTTTT.

This chain connects TRBV6-2 or TRBV6-3 to TRBJ2-7; perhaps TRBD1 as D (6 bases). Germline assignment: CDR1 MNHEY and CDR2 SVGEGT. Trimming removed 6 bases at V and 0 bases at J, with 12 bases between. This CDR3 is 14 amino acids long. The CDR3 nucleotides read TGTGCCAGCAGCTCGGGACACCCCTCCTACGAGCAGTACGTC. Protein sequence: CASSSGHPSYEQYV.

The gene calls are TRBV29-1 and TRBJ1-2; 10 bases match TRBD1. Losses at the gene ends were 4 bases for V and 2 bases for J; bases not matched to a gene: 1. The CDR3 consists of 13 residues. The germline V gene has CDR1 SQVTM and CDR2 ANQGSEA. The CDR3 nucleotides are TGCAGCGTTGGGGACAGGGGAAACTATGGCTACACCTTC. Residues: CSVGDRGNYGYTF.